This TCR beta chain was documented in a study of cytomegalovirus exposure and HLA in healthy donors. Findings and limits, study-wide: Later on, analysis showed that most CMV-associated TCR beta chains appeared to be HLA-restricted. When presence/absence was analysed, sequencing depth was taken to be roughly uniform across donors. Certain sequence variants were highly shared and formed a cluster, and this cluster was likely a sequencing artifact.

Turning to this clone: What it binds is not known.

The germline V gene has CDR1 SNHLY and CDR2 FYNNEI. The junction had 8 bases not matched to a gene; V was cut back by 6 bases and J by 7 bases. This CDR3 is 14 amino acids long. It was with 60 Vbeta and 13 Jbeta primers that the PCR ran. TCRdb's copy holds only in-frame clones and misses some; the assay was immunoSEQ multiplex PCR. This sample contains some 72,000 clones. The sample consisted of PBMCs. This clonotype was obtained from a man aged 35-49 years in good health and CMV-seronegative. The chain employs TRBV2 and TRBJ1-2, with 10 positions matching TRBD1. DNA for the CDR3: TGTGCCAGCAGCGAGGACAGGGGGGAGTCTGGCTACACCTTC. This gives the protein CASSEDRGESGYTF.